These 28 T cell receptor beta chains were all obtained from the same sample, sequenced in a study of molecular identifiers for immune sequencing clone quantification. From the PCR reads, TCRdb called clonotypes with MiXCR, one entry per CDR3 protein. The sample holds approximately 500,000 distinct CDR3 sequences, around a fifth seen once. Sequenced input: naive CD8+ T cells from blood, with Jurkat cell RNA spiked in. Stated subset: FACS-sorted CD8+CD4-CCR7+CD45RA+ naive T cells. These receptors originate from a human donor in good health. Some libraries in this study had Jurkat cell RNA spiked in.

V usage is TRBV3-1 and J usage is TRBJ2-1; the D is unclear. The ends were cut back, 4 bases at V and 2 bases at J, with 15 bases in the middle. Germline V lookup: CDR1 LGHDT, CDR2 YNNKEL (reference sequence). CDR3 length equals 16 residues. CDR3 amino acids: CASSLLRSETYNEQFF. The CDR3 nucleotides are TGTGCCAGCAGCCTTTTACGCTCCGAGACCTACAATGAGCAGTTCTTC.

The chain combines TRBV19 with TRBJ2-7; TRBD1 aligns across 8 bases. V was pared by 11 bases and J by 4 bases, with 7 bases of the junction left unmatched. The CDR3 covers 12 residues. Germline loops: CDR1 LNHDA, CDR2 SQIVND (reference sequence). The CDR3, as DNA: TGTGCCTCCACCAGGGGGCGATACGAGCAGTACTTC. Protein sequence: CASTRGRYEQYF. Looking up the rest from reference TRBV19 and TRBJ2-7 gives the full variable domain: DGGITQSPKYLFRKEGQNVTLSCEQNLNHDAMYWYRQDPGQGLRLIYYSQIVNDFQKGDIAEGYSVSREKKESFPLTVTSAQKNPTAFYLCASTRGRYEQYFGPGTRLTVT.

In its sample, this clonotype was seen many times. The CDR3: CASSSYRGFATNEKLFF. The CDR3 region has the DNA TGTGCCAGCAGCTCATACCGAGGATTTGCAACTAATGAAAAACTGTTTTTT. V is TRBV7-9 and J is TRBJ1-4; D ambiguous. The germline gives CDR1 SEHNR, CDR2 FQNEAQ (reference sequence). The CDR3 runs 17 residues. Deletions cut 4 bases from V and 0 bases from J, with 15 bases between.

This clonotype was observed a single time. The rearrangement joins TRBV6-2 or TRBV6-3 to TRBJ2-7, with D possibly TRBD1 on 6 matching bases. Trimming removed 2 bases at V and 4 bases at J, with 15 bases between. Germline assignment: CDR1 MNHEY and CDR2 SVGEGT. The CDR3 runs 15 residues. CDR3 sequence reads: CASSYLWTEKYEQYF. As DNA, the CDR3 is TGTGCCAGCAGTTACCTTTGGACAGAGAAATACGAGCAGTACTTC.

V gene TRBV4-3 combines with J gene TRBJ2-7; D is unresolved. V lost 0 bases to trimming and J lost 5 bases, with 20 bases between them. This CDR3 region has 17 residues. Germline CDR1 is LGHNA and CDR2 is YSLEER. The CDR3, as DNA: TGCGCCAGCAGCCAAGACTCCGTGGGCCTAAGGACCCACGAGCAGTACTTC. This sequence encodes CASSQDSVGLRTHEQYF.

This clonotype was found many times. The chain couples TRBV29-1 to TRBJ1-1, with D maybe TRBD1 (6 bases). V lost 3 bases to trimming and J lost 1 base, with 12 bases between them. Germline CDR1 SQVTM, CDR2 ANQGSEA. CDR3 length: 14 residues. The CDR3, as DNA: TGCAGCGTTGAGAATACAGGGACGAACACTGAAGCTTTCTTT. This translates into CSVENTGTNTEAFF.

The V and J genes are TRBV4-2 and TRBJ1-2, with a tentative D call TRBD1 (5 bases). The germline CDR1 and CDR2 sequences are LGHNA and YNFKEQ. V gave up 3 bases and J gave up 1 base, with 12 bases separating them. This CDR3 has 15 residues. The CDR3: CASSQELGDNYGYTF. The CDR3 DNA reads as TGTGCCAGCAGCCAGGAGTTAGGGGATAACTATGGCTACACCTTC.

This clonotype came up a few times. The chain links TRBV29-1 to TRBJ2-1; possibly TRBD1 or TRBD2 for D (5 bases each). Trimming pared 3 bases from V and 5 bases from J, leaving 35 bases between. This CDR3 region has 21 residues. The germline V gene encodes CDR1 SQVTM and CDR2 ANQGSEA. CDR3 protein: CSVDTLGVLVGSQFPHNEQFF. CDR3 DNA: TGCAGCGTTGACACCCTGGGGGTTCTAGTGGGAAGTCAATTCCCACACAATGAGCAGTTCTTC.

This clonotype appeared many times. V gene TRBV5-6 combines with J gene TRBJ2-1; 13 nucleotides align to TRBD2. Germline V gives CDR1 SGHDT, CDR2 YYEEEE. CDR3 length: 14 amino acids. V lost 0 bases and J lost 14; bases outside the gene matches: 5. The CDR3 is CASSLALAGGVEFF. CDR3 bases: TGTGCCAGCAGCTTGGCACTAGCGGGAGGGGTCGAGTTCTTC.

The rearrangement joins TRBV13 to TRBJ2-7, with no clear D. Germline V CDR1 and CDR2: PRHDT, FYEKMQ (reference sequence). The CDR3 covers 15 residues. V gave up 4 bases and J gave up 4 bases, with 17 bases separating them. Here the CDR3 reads CASSSGQAAWYEQYF. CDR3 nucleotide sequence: TGTGCCAGCAGCTCCGGGCAGGCGGCATGGTACGAGCAGTACTTC.

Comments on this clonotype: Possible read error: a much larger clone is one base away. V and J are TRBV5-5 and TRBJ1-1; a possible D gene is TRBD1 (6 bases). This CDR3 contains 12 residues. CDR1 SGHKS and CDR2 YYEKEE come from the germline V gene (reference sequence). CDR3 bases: TGTGCCAGCAGCCGCCCAGGGGACCGAGCTCTCTTT. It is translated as CASSRPGDRALF.

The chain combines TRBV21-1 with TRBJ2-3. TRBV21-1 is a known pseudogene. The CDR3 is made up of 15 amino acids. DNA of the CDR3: TGTGCCAGCAGCAGACCAGCCGTCAATCCAGATACGCAGTATTTT. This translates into CASSRPAVNPDTQYF.

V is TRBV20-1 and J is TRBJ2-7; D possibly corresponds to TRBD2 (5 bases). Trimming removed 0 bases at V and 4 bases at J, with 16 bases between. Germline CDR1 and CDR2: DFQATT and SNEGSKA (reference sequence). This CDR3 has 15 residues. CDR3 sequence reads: CSARDEGANLYEQYF. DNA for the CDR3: TGCAGTGCTAGAGATGAGGGCGCAAACCTTTACGAGCAGTACTTC.

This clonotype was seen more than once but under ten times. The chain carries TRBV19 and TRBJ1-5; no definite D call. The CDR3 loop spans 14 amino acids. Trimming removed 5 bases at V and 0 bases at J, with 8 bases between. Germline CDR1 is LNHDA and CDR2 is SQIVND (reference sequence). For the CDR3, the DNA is TGTGCCAGTAGTCCGGAATATAGCAATCAGCCCCAGCATTTT. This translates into CASSPEYSNQPQHF.

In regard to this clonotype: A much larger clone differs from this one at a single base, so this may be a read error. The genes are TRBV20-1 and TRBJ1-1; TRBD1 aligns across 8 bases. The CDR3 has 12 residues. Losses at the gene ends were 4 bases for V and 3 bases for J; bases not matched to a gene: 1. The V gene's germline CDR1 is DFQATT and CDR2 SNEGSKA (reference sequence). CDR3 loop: CSATDRDTEAFF. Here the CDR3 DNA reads TGCAGTGCTACGGACAGGGACACTGAAGCTTTCTTT.

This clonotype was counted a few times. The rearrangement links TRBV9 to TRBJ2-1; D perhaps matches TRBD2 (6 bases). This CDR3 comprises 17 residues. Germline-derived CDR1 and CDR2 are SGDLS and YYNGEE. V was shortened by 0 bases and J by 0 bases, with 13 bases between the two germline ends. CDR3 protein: CASSVAGAGSSYNEQFF. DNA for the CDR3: TGTGCCAGCAGCGTAGCAGGAGCGGGCAGCTCCTACAATGAGCAGTTCTTC. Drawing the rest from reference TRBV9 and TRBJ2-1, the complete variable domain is DSGVTQTPKHLITATGQRVTLRCSPRSGDLSVYWYQQSLDQGLQFLIQYYNGEERAKGNILERFSAQQFPDLHSELNLSSLELGDSALYFCASSVAGAGSSYNEQFFGPGTRLTVL.

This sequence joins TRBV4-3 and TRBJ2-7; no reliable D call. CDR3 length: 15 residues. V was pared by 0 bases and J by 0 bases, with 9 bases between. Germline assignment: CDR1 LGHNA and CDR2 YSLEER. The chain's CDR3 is CASSQESHGSYEQYF. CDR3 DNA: TGCGCCAGCAGCCAAGAATCGCACGGCTCCTACGAGCAGTACTTC.

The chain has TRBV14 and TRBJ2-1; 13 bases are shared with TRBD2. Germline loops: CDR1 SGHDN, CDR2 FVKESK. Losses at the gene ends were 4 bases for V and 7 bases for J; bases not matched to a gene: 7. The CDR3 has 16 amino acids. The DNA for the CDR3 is TGTGCCAGCAGCCCACCGGGACTAGCGGGACTGAATGAGCAGTTCTTC. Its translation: CASSPPGLAGLNEQFF.

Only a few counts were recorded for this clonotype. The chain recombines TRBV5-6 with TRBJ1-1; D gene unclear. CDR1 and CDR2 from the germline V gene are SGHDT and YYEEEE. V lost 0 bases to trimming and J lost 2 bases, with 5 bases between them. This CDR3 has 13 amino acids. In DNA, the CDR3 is TGTGCCAGCAGCTTGGCCTACAACACTGAAGCTTTCTTT. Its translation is CASSLAYNTEAFF.

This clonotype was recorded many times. In DNA, the CDR3 is TGTGCCAGCAGCACACCAACTCGCCGCTCCTACAATGAGCAGTTCTTC. Translating it yields CASSTPTRRSYNEQFF. The chain uses TRBV28 and TRBJ2-1; D remains ambiguous. This CDR3 is built from 16 residues. From germline, CDR1 is MDHEN and CDR2 SYDVKM. Deletions cut 6 bases from V and 0 bases from J, with 15 bases between.

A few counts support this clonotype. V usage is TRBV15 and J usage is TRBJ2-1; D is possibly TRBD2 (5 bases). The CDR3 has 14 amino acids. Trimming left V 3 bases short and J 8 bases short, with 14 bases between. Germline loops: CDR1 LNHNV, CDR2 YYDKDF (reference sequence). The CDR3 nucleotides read TGTGCCACCAGCAGTAGGTTACTAGTCCATGAGCAGTTCTTC. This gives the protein CATSSRLLVHEQFF.

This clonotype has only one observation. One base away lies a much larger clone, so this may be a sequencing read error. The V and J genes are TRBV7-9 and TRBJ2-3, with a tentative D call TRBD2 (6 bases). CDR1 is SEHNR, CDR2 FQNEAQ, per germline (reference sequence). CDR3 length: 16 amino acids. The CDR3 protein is CASSFIADPSTDAQYF. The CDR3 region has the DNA TGTGCCAGCAGCTTCATAGCGGACCCTAGCACAGATGCGCAGTATTTT.

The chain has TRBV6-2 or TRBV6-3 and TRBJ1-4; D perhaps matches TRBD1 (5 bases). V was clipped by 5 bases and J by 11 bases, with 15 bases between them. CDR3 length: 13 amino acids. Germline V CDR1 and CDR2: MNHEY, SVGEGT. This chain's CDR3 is CASSDRTRGKLFF. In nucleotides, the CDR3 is TGTGCCAGCAGTGACCGGACTCGGGGGAAACTGTTTTTT.

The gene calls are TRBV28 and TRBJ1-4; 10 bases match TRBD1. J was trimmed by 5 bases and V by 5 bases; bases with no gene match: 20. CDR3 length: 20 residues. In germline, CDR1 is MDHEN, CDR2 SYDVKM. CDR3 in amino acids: CASSPTPWWDRGQTNEKLFF. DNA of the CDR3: TGTGCCAGCAGTCCCACTCCCTGGTGGGACAGGGGCCAAACAAATGAAAAACTGTTTTTT.

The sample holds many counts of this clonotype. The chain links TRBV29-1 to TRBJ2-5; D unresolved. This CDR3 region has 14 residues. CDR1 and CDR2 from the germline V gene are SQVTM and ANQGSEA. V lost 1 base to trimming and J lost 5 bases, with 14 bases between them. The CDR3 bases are TGCAGCGTTGAAGTGCCCCTTGCTTCGGAGACCCAGTACTTC. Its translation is CSVEVPLASETQYF.

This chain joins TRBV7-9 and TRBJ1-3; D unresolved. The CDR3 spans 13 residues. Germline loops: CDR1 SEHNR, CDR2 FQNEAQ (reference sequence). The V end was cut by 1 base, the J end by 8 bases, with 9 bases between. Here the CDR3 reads CASSLVGVDTIYF. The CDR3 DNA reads TGTGCCAGCAGCTTAGTCGGGGTAGACACCATATATTTT.

DNA for the CDR3: TGTGCCAGTAGCCCTGCCGGGACAGGGGTTGACGAGCAGTACTTC. Translating it yields CASSPAGTGVDEQYF. The V gene is TRBV19, the J gene TRBJ2-7; 10 nucleotides agree with TRBD1. Germline V gene data show CDR1 as LNHDA and CDR2 as SQIVND (reference sequence). Trimming cost V 6 bases and J 5 bases; bases outside gene matches: 10. The CDR3 runs to 15 residues.

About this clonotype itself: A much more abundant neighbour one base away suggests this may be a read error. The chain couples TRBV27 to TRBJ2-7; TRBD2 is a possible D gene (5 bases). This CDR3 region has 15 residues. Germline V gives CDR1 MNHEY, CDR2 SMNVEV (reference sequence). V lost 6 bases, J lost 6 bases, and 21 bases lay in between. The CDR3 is CASSIIRGFSTEQYF. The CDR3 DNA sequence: TGTGCCAGCAGCATCATCCGGGGTTTCAGTACCGAGCAGTACTTC.